Listed below are T cell receptor beta chains from one sample, sequenced in a study of cytomegalovirus exposure and HLA in healthy donors. Sequenced by immunoSEQ multiplex PCR; TCRdb stores in-frame clones only, minus some. The sample shows fewer than 250,000 clones, 60% to 80% of them seen only once. The sample comprised PBMCs. The receptors come from a woman in her thirties in good health and CMV-seropositive. Both conserved end residues are part of each CDR3. A D gene is named only where the DNA matches it firmly. Expanded clones get a size class; other rows say once, few or many, or leave the size out.

TRBV29-1,-,TRBJ1-4,-,TGCAGCGTTGAGAGGGGTAGCGGTAATGAAAAACTGTTTTTT,CSVERGSGNEKLFF
TRBV28,-,TRBJ1-5,-,TGTGCCAGCAGTTTAAGGTCAGGACAATATCAGCCCCAGCATTTT,CASSLRSGQYQPQHF
TRBV2,TRBD1,TRBJ2-7,once,TGTGCCAGCAGGGTGGACAGGAGCTCCTACGAGCAGTACTTC,CASRVDRSSYEQYF
TRBV27,TRBD2,TRBJ2-1,-,TGTGCCAGCAGTCTAGCGGGAGGGACCTACAATGAGCAGTTCTTC,CASSLAGGTYNEQFF
TRBV6-4,TRBD1,TRBJ1-1,-,TGTGCCAGCAGAGAGGACAGGGGAAACACTGAAGCTTTCTTT,CASREDRGNTEAFF
TRBV5-4,-,TRBJ2-2,-,TGTGCCAGCAGCTTGGCGCAGGGTTACACCGGGGAGCTGTTTTTT,CASSLAQGYTGELFF
TRBV28,TRBD1,TRBJ2-7,-,TGTGCCAGCAGACCGGGACAGTCCACCTACGAGCAGTACTTC,CASRPGQSTYEQYF
TRBV28,TRBD2,TRBJ2-1,once,TGTGCCAGCAGTATACCGGGACTAGCGGGTAATGAGCAGTTCTTC,CASSIPGLAGNEQFF
TRBV28,-,TRBJ2-3,-,TGTGCCAGCAGTTTAATATCTTCTACGCAGTATTTT,CASSLISSTQYF
TRBV5-1,-,TRBJ2-7,-,TGCGCCAGCAGCTTGGCTTCGGGATTATACGAGCAGTACTTC,CASSLASGLYEQYF
TRBV28,TRBD1,TRBJ1-2,-,TGTGCCAGCGGGACAGGGGAGAGGGGCTACACCTTC,CASGTGERGYTF
TRBV5-4,TRBD1,TRBJ1-2,-,TGTGCCAGCAGCCGCGGACAGGGCGAGTCGAAGTATGGCTACACCTTC,CASSRGQGESKYGYTF
TRBV6-6,-,TRBJ1-3,-,TGTGCCACGCGGGGGGGCGAAAACACCATATATTTT,CATRGGENTIYF
TRBV6-6,TRBD1,TRBJ1-5,few,TGTGCCAGCAGACAGGGGGCCCTGCCCCAGCATTTT,CASRQGALPQHF
TRBV15,TRBD1,TRBJ1-5,few,TGTGCCACCAGCAGGTACAGGGGGTCGGGCAATCAGCCCCAGCATTTT,CATSRYRGSGNQPQHF
TRBV5-1,TRBD2,TRBJ2-7,-,TGCGCCAGCAGCTTGTGGGCGGGAGAGGCCTACGAGCAGTACTTC,CASSLWAGEAYEQYF
TRBV11-3,TRBD2,TRBJ2-2,few,TGTGCCAGCAGCTCTAGGGAGGGCACCGGGGAGCTGTTTTTT,CASSSREGTGELFF
TRBV6-5,-,TRBJ2-7,-,TGTGCCAGCAGATCGACTAGGTCCTACGAGCAGTACTTC,CASRSTRSYEQYF
TRBV5-6,-,TRBJ1-2,few,TGTGCCAGCAGCTTGGTCGACAGAGCTAACTATGGCTACACCTTC,CASSLVDRANYGYTF
TRBV27,-,TRBJ2-1,-,TGTGCCAGCAGCAACGCGGCGGGGGAGCAGTTCTTC,CASSNAAGEQFF
TRBV4-1,TRBD1,TRBJ2-2,-,TGCGCCAGCAGCCAACATCTCCAGGGGGCGTTCGGGGAGCTGTTTTTT,CASSQHLQGAFGELFF
TRBV28,-,TRBJ2-5,-,TGTGCCAGCAACGAATCCCCAGGGATGCAAGAGACCCAGTACTTC,CASNESPGMQETQYF
TRBV28,TRBD1,TRBJ2-1,-,TGTGCCAGCAGTACGGGACAGGGCTTTCGGGGCAATGAGCAGTTCTTC,CASSTGQGFRGNEQFF
TRBV5-8,-,TRBJ1-2,-,TGTGCCAGCAGCTTGGGGGCTGGCTATACCTTC,CASSLGAGYTF
TRBV28,TRBD1,TRBJ1-2,-,TGTGCCAGCAGTACCGGACAGGGCCTCCATGGCTACACCTTC,CASSTGQGLHGYTF
TRBV27,TRBD2,TRBJ2-7,-,TGTGCCAGCAGTACAGCGGGGGCATCCAAAGAGCAGTACTTC,CASSTAGASKEQYF
TRBV6-6,-,TRBJ1-1,-,TGTGCCAGCATCTTTACCGGAGGGAGAAACACTGAAGCTTTCTTT,CASIFTGGRNTEAFF
TRBV11-2,TRBD1,TRBJ2-7,-,TGTGCCAGCAGGTCCGGGACAGCCTACGAGCAGTACTTC,CASRSGTAYEQYF
TRBV6-5,TRBD2,TRBJ2-7,few,TGTGCCAGCCCGGGAGCTAGCGGGAGATGCGACGAGCAGTACTTC,CASPGASGRCDEQYF
TRBV29-1,-,TRBJ1-2,-,TGCAGCGTTGTCGGGCAGGGGAGTTCCCTCTATGGCTACACCTTC,CSVVGQGSSLYGYTF
TRBV9,-,TRBJ1-1,-,TGTGCCAGCAGCGTGTCACCTCTCAGGGTGAACACTGAAGCTTTCTTT,CASSVSPLRVNTEAFF
TRBV4-1,TRBD2,TRBJ2-5,few,TGCGCCAGCAGCCAACCTACTAGCGACAAGAGGACCCAGTACTTC,CASSQPTSDKRTQYF
TRBV5-6,-,TRBJ2-5,-,TGTGCCAGCAGCTTGGGTTCAGGCACCCAAGAGACCCAGTACTTC,CASSLGSGTQETQYF
TRBV2,-,TRBJ2-7,-,TGTGCCAGCAGTGAACGACTTTTATACGAGCAGTACTTC,CASSERLLYEQYF
TRBV28,-,TRBJ1-1,once,TGTGCCAGCAGTTTAACAGCCTTGAACACTGAAGCTTTCTTT,CASSLTALNTEAFF
TRBV2,-,TRBJ2-6,-,TGTGCCAGCAGGTGGGACCCGACAGGAGCTGGGGCCAACGTCCTGACTTTC,CASRWDPTGAGANVLTF
TRBV6-1,TRBD1,TRBJ1-5,-,TGTGCCAGCAGTGAAACGGGACAGTATAATCAGCCCCAGCATTTT,CASSETGQYNQPQHF
TRBV7-2,TRBD2,TRBJ2-1,-,TGTGCCAGCAGCTTAGGTTTAGCGGGAGGGCACAATGAGCAGTTCTTC,CASSLGLAGGHNEQFF
TRBV6-4,-,TRBJ2-7,-,TGTGCCAGCAGGGCCGTCCGGCTAGCTGATAAATATAGCTCCTACGAGCAGTACTTC,CASRAVRLADKYSSYEQYF
TRBV25-1,-,TRBJ1-1,once,TGTGCCAGCAGTCCCCCTGGGGGGGTGGCTTTCTTT,CASSPPGGVAFF
TRBV6-5,TRBD1,TRBJ1-1,-,TGTGCCAGCAGTACCAGGGGGCATGGAACTGAAGCTTTCTTT,CASSTRGHGTEAFF
TRBV9,TRBD2,TRBJ2-5,-,TGTGCCAGCAGCGAACTGGCGGGAGGGGCCGGGGAGACCCAGTACTTC,CASSELAGGAGETQYF
TRBV29-1,TRBD1,TRBJ1-2,-,TGCAGCGTTTTCGGGACAGGGGTTGGCTACACCTTC,CSVFGTGVGYTF
TRBV5-1,-,TRBJ2-7,-,TGCGCCAGCAGCCTACCGGGACTTATCTACGAGCAGTACTTC,CASSLPGLIYEQYF
TRBV4-1,-,TRBJ1-2,-,TGCGCCAGCAGCCAAGAGGCGTTGGGGAGTGGCTACACCTTC,CASSQEALGSGYTF
TRBV18,-,TRBJ1-4,few,TGTGCCAGCTCACCTCGGGAACGGGGAAAACTGTTTTTT,CASSPRERGKLFF
TRBV7-9,TRBD1,TRBJ2-7,-,TGTGCCAGCAGCCCTCAAAGAACCCTCCAAGCAGGGGGCACCGACGAGCAGTACTTC,CASSPQRTLQAGGTDEQYF
TRBV18,TRBD2,TRBJ2-7,-,TGTGCCAGCTCAGCCGGGGGGACCTACGAGCAGTACTTC,CASSAGGTYEQYF
TRBV5-1,TRBD2,TRBJ2-5,-,TGCGCCAGTGAACCGGGACTAGCGGCCCAAGAGACCCAGTACTTC,CASEPGLAAQETQYF
TRBV12-5,TRBD2,TRBJ2-1,-,TGTGCTAGTGGGCCCCCGGGGGGCAATGAGCAGTTCTTC,CASGPPGGNEQFF
TRBV7-9,-,TRBJ2-2,-,TGTGCCAGCAGCTTACGGCAGGCGAACACCGGGGAGCTGTTTTTT,CASSLRQANTGELFF
TRBV15,-,TRBJ1-2,few,TGTGCCACCAGCAGACCTGAGGTTGGCTATGGCTACACCTTC,CATSRPEVGYGYTF
TRBV19,-,TRBJ2-7,-,TGTGCCAGTAGTATGCCGGGGAGCAACGAGCAGTACTTC,CASSMPGSNEQYF
TRBV19,-,TRBJ2-1,-,TGTGCCAGTAGTATGTGGGTACTAGCGACAGGGGATGAGCAGTTCTTC,CASSMWVLATGDEQFF
TRBV5-1,-,TRBJ1-1,-,TGCGCCAGCACCTCGGACAAGAACACTGAAGCTTTCTTT,CASTSDKNTEAFF